In its sample, the clone carrying this TCR beta chain was seen many times. Its antigen is unidentified. This sample was taken from a study of CD8 T cells in ankylosing spondylitis. Regarding the study as a whole: In reactive arthritis synovial fluid and blood, some motif variants had been reported before.

Per the germline V gene, CDR1 is SGHTA and CDR2 is FQGNSA. V shed 4 bases and J shed 3 bases, with 6 bases lying between them. The CDR3 length is 12 residues. The authors made TCR beta libraries by quantitative 5'-RACE with molecular barcodes. MiXCR was run by TCRdb on the 5' RACE reads, yielding one entry per CDR3 protein. The sample consists of approximately 250,000 distinct CDR3 sequences, around 8% of them appearing once. The clonotype was recovered from a female donor with ankylosing spondylitis or in good health (not recorded which). The J gene is TRBJ1-2, the V gene TRBV7-2; D is uncertain. Sequenced sample: blood, either unsorted or a sorted T cell fraction (not recorded which). CDR3 sequence: CASSSLYYGYTF. DNA for the CDR3: TGTGCCAGCAGCTCACTTTACTATGGCTACACCTTC.